This TCR beta chain is from a study of control samples from healthy donors and cancer patients. Produced via immunoSEQ multiplex PCR; TCRdb's table is partial and in-frame only. The sample records roughly 130,000 clones, approximately 90% being singletons. Trimming cost V 1 base and J 5 bases, with 16 bases left between them. The length of the CDR3 is 16 residues. Germline lookup yields CDR1 SGHAT and CDR2 FQNNGV. Sequenced input: blood. The rearrangement links TRBV11-2 to TRBJ2-3; no clear D. This receptor was identified in a man younger than 35 in good health. For the CDR3, the DNA is TGTGCCAGCAGCTTAGTAGTCTGGCGGCTACAAGATACGCAGTATTTT. Translation: CASSLVVWRLQDTQYF.